These T cell receptor beta chains were read from a single sample in a study of control samples from healthy donors and cancer patients. The protocol was immunoSEQ multiplex PCR, while the TCRdb copy is restricted to in-frame clones and leaves out a portion. The table has 150,000 to 200,000 clones, about nine tenths seen once; the top ten hold 2% to 2.5%. Sequenced input: blood. All receptors come from a woman aged 40 to 50 in good health. CDR3s include the opening cysteine and the closing phenylalanine or tryptophan. The D gene is left open where the match is weak. Clone size, where shown, is once, few, many, or a class for clones that have expanded.

d_call: TRBD2
clone_size: .
cdr3_length: 16
j_call: TRBJ2-3
v_call: TRBV13
cdr3_nt: TGTGCCAGCAGCTCTGGACTAGCGGGGGGTGTGGATACGCAGTATTTT
cdr3_aa: CASSSGLAGGVDTQYF

d_call: .
clone_size: .
cdr3_length: 13
j_call: TRBJ2-1
v_call: TRBV5-6
cdr3_nt: TGTGCCAGCAGCTTGGGTACTGAAAATGAGCAGTTCTTC
cdr3_aa: CASSLGTENEQFF

d_call: TRBD1
clone_size: .
cdr3_length: 16
j_call: TRBJ2-3
v_call: TRBV10-1
cdr3_nt: TGCGCCAGCAGTGAGTCAGACAGGGGCATGACAGATACGCAGTATTTT
cdr3_aa: CASSESDRGMTDTQYF

d_call: .
clone_size: few
cdr3_length: 15
j_call: TRBJ2-5
v_call: TRBV18
cdr3_nt: TGTGCCAGCTCACCCCTTTTAGGGGTCGAGGAGACCCAGTACTTC
cdr3_aa: CASSPLLGVEETQYF

d_call: .
clone_size: .
cdr3_length: 12
j_call: TRBJ2-3
v_call: TRBV5-6
cdr3_nt: TGTGCCAGCAGCTTAGCCCCAGATACGCAGTATTTT
cdr3_aa: CASSLAPDTQYF

d_call: .
clone_size: .
cdr3_length: 14
j_call: TRBJ1-5
v_call: TRBV7-9
cdr3_nt: TGTGCCAGCAGCTTCGGAGGGAACATGCAGCCCCAGCATTTT
cdr3_aa: CASSFGGNMQPQHF

d_call: .
clone_size: .
cdr3_length: 13
j_call: TRBJ1-1
v_call: TRBV7-9
cdr3_nt: TGTGCCAGCAGCTTAGTGGTTACAGCTGAAGCTTTCTTT
cdr3_aa: CASSLVVTAEAFF

d_call: .
clone_size: .
cdr3_length: 14
j_call: TRBJ2-5
v_call: TRBV6-6
cdr3_nt: TGTGCCAGCAGTTACACCAACCGGGACAAGGCCCAGTACTTC
cdr3_aa: CASSYTNRDKAQYF

d_call: .
clone_size: .
cdr3_length: 13
j_call: TRBJ1-2
v_call: TRBV6-5
cdr3_nt: TGTGCCAGCAGTTACGGGGGGACTGGTGGCTACACCTTC
cdr3_aa: CASSYGGTGGYTF

d_call: TRBD1
clone_size: .
cdr3_length: 14
j_call: TRBJ1-4
v_call: TRBV6-4
cdr3_nt: TGTGCCAGCAGACCCGACAGGGCCTCTGAAAAACTGTTTTTT
cdr3_aa: CASRPDRASEKLFF

d_call: .
clone_size: .
cdr3_length: 15
j_call: TRBJ2-5
v_call: TRBV11-2
cdr3_nt: TGTGCCAGCAGCCAATCTGGACGCCCCCAAGAGACCCAGTACTTC
cdr3_aa: CASSQSGRPQETQYF

d_call: .
clone_size: .
cdr3_length: 14
j_call: TRBJ1-4
v_call: TRBV5-1
cdr3_nt: TGCGCCAGCAGCTTGGACCTAGGAGATGAAAAACTGTTTTTT
cdr3_aa: CASSLDLGDEKLFF

d_call: TRBD1
clone_size: few
cdr3_length: 11
j_call: TRBJ1-1
v_call: TRBV12-3/TRBV12-4
cdr3_nt: TGTGCCATCACACAGGGGACTGAAGCTTTCTTT
cdr3_aa: CAITQGTEAFF